This T cell receptor beta chain was captured in a study of CD8 T cells in ankylosing spondylitis. Study-level results: The authors reported significant enrichment of disease-linked clones in matched ankylosing spondylitis synovial fluid. Certain motif variants had earlier appeared in reactive arthritis synovial fluid and blood. In peripheral blood, disease-linked CD8+ clones occurred at relatively low frequencies. One TCR beta motif, made up of fewer than 10 highly homologous variants, appeared characteristic of ankylosing spondylitis blood.

This clonotype was counted between two and nine times. Antigen unknown. The CDR3 covers 14 residues. V lost 5 bases, J lost 8 bases, and 15 bases lay in between. Researchers built TCR beta libraries using quantitative 5'-RACE with molecular barcodes. Using its own MiXCR run on the 5' RACE reads, TCRdb lists one record per CDR3 protein. The table records more than 300,000 distinct CDR3 sequences, 8% of them present only once. Source material: blood, either unsorted or a sorted T cell fraction (not recorded which). The genes are TRBV12-3 or TRBV12-4 and TRBJ1-4, with TRBD1 as a possible D gene (5 bases). This TCR derives from a male donor with ankylosing spondylitis. This CDR3 is CASSGGLLEEKLFF. The CDR3 DNA is TGTGCCAGCAGTGGGGGACTTTTGGAAGAAAAACTGTTTTTT.